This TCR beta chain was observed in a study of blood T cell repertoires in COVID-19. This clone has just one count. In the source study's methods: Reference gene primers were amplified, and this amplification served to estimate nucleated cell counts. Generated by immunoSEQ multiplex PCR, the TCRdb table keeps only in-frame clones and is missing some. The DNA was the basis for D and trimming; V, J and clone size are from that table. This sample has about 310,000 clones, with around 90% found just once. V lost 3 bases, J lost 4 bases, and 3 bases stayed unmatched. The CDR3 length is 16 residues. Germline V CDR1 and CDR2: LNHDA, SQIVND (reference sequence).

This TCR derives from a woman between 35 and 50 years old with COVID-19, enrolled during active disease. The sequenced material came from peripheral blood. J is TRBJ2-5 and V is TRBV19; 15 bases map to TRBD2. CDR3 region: CASSIRGLAGGETQYF. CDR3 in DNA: TGTGCCAGTAGTATCAGGGGACTAGCGGGAGGAGAGACCCAGTACTTC.